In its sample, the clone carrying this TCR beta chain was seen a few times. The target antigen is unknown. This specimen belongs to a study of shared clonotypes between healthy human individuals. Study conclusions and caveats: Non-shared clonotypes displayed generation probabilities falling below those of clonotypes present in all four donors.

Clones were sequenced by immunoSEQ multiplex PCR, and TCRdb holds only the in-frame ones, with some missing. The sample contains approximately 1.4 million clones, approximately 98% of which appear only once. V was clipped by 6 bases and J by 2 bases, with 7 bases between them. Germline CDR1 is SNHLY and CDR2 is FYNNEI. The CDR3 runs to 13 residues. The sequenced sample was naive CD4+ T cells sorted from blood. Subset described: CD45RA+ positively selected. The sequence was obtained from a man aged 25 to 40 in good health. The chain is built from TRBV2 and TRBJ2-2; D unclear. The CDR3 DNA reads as TGTGCCAGCAGACCCCTAAACACCGGGGAGCTGTTTTTT. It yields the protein CASRPLNTGELFF.